Listed here are 10 T cell receptor beta chains from one sample, sequenced in a study of cytomegalovirus exposure and HLA in healthy donors. Using immunoSEQ multiplex PCR, the repertoire was profiled, and TCRdb retains in-frame clones only, with some absent. This table has approximately 190,000 clones, over 65% appearing once. The material sequenced was PBMCs. The receptor source for this set is a man between 18 and 29 years old in good health and CMV-seropositive.

The genes are TRBV4-3 and TRBJ2-7, with D unclear. V was cut by 1 base and J by 3 bases, with 16 bases left in between. CDR1 and CDR2 (germline): LGHNA, YSLEER. CDR3 length: 16 residues. As DNA, the CDR3 is TGCGCCAGCAGCCAAGGACTGGCGGAATCGCTCTACGAGCAGTACTTC. Translating gives CASSQGLAESLYEQYF.

V gene TRBV15 combines with J gene TRBJ1-4; no reliable D call. This CDR3 spans 16 amino acids. Trimming cost V 1 base and J 4 bases, with 13 bases left between them. The V gene's germline CDR1 is LNHNV and CDR2 YYDKDF (reference sequence). Here the CDR3 reads CATSRGTPVVNEKLFF. CDR3 nucleotide sequence: TGTGCCACCAGCAGAGGTACCCCGGTTGTTAATGAAAAACTGTTTTTT. Based on the CDR3 plus reference TRBV15 and TRBJ1-4, the full variable domain is DAMVIQNPRYQVTQFGKPVTLSCSQTLNHNVMYWYQQKSSQAPKLLFHYYDKDFNNEADTPDNFQSRRPNTSFCFLDIRSPGLGDTAMYLCATSRGTPVVNEKLFFGSGTQLSVL.

This clone was counted many times. The V gene is TRBV7-3, the J gene TRBJ1-1; 12 nucleotides line up with TRBD1. With V trimmed by 5 bases and J by 1 base, 5 bases remained unmatched. CDR1 and CDR2 from the germline V gene are SGHTA and FQGTGA. The length of the CDR3 is 16 residues. The CDR3 region has the DNA TGTGCCAGCAGCCAATGGGACAGGGGGCAGAACACTGAAGCTTTCTTT. Its translation is CASSQWDRGQNTEAFF.

V gene TRBV7-2 combines with J gene TRBJ2-7; D remains unclear. Trimming left V 1 base short and J 3 bases short, with 10 bases between. There are 14 residues in the CDR3. Germline CDR1 and CDR2: SGHTA and FQGNSA. The CDR3 sequence: CASSLGRASYEQYF. The CDR3 nucleotides are TGTGCCAGCAGCTTAGGTCGAGCAAGCTACGAGCAGTACTTC.

The rearrangement links TRBV6-5 to TRBJ1-1; D gene ambiguous. Germline CDR1 and CDR2: MNHEY and SVGAGI. V lost 8 bases and J lost 3, with 13 bases in between. The CDR3 runs to 13 residues. CDR3 in DNA: TGTGCCAGCCGCTCTTTGAGGGACACTGAAGCTTTCTTT. Its protein is CASRSLRDTEAFF.

This clone was observed a single time. The V gene is TRBV6-5, the J gene TRBJ2-7; 7 bases align to TRBD2. The CDR3 is made up of 13 amino acids. J was trimmed by 2 bases and V by 5 bases; bases with no gene match: 3. Per the germline V gene, CDR1 is MNHEY and CDR2 is SVGAGI. The CDR3 here is CASSGGLTYEQYF. In DNA form, the CDR3 reads TGTGCCAGCAGTGGGGGACTAACCTACGAGCAGTACTTC.

V and J are TRBV6-5 and TRBJ1-1, with 7 bases aligning to TRBD1. CDR3 size: 13 residues. J gave up 3 bases and V 5 bases, and 3 bases lay outside the gene matches. CDR1 and CDR2 from the germline V gene are MNHEY and SVGAGI. The CDR3 is CASSRQGDTEAFF. Here the CDR3 DNA reads TGTGCCAGCAGTCGCCAGGGGGACACTGAAGCTTTCTTT.

The chain combines TRBV20-1 with TRBJ2-7; no clear D gene. The germline CDR1 and CDR2 sequences are DFQATT and SNEGSKA (reference sequence). Trimming took 3 bases from V and 4 from J, leaving 7 bases between them. The CDR3 covers 11 residues. CDR3 loop: CSARQSYEQYF. CDR3 coding DNA: TGCAGTGCTAGGCAGTCGTACGAGCAGTACTTC.

The chain links TRBV27 to TRBJ2-1, with TRBD2 matching over 7 bases. V dropped 4 bases and J dropped 16; count of bases not matched to a gene: 7. CDR3 length: 11 residues. CDR1 and CDR2 from the germline V gene are MNHEY and SMNVEV (reference sequence). The CDR3 is CASSSRGGYFF. CDR3 DNA: TGTGCCAGCAGTTCTCGGGGAGGGTACTTCTTC.

The J gene is TRBJ2-1, the V gene TRBV10-3; 10 bases fit TRBD2. The CDR3 has 15 residues. The V and J ends lost 7 bases and 10 bases, in that order; junction bases with no gene match: 13. Per germline, CDR1 ENHRY and CDR2 SYGVKD. The CDR3: CAITRGLAGEAEQFF. The CDR3 nucleotides are TGTGCCATCACCCGAGGCCTAGCGGGAGAGGCGGAGCAGTTCTTC.